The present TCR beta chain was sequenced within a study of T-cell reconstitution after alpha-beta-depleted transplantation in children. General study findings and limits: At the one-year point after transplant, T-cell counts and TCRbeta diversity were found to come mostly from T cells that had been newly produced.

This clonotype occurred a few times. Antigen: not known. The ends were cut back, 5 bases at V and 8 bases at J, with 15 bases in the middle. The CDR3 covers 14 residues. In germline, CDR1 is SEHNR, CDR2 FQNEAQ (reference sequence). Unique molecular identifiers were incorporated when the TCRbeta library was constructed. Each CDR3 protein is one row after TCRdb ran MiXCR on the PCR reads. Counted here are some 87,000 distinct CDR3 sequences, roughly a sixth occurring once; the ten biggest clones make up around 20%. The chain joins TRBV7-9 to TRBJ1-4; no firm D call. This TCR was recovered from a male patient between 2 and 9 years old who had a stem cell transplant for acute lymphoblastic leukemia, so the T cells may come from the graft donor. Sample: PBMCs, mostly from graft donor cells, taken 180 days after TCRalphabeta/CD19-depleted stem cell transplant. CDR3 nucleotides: TGTGCCAGCAGCGTCCTTGGGCCAAGGGAAAAACTGTTTTTT. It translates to CASSVLGPREKLFF.